One sample yielded the 32 T cell receptor beta chains listed below, sequenced in a study of blood T cell repertoires in COVID-19. Clones were read by immunoSEQ multiplex PCR, and TCRdb kept only the in-frame ones, dropping some. The sample contains around 190,000 clones, approximately 86% of which appear only once. The specimen sequenced was peripheral blood. The receptors originated from a man younger than 45 with acute or convalescent COVID-19.

The gene calls are TRBV11-2 and TRBJ1-1; D unresolved. Between the trimmed V and J ends, which lost 7 bases and 4 bases, there was a span of 7 bases. The CDR3 spans 11 residues. Germline CDR1 SGHAT, CDR2 FQNNGV. The CDR3 nucleotides are TGTGCCAGCATAGCCAGCACTGAAGCTTTCTTT. This encodes CASIASTEAFF.

The chain employs TRBV18 and TRBJ1-4, with TRBD1 as a possible D gene (6 bases). Germline V gene lookup returns CDR1 KGHSH and CDR2 LQKENI. This CDR3 region has 16 residues. The V end was cut by 6 bases, the J end by 6 bases, with 20 bases between. As DNA, the CDR3 is TGTGCCAGCTCTCGCACCGGGACCACAGGGTATGAAAAACTGTTTTTT. Translated, it gives CASSRTGTTGYEKLFF.

This chain uses TRBV5-1 with TRBJ2-7; 8 bases line up with TRBD1. Germline V CDR1 and CDR2: SGHRS, YFSETQ. The CDR3 length is 18 residues. V lost 0 bases to trimming and J lost 6 bases; unmatched junction nucleotides: 17. The CDR3 nucleotides are TGCGCCAGCAGCTTGGTTGGGACAGGACGTCATAGCAACTCCGAGCAGTACTTC. Protein sequence: CASSLVGTGRHSNSEQYF.

The rearrangement uses TRBV7-3 and TRBJ2-1, with 7 bases identical to TRBD1. The trim removed 5 bases at V and 13 bases at J, leaving 14 bases unmatched. CDR3 size: 14 residues. In germline, CDR1 is SGHTA, CDR2 FQGTGA. The CDR3 region has the DNA TGTGCCAGCAGCCCGAATCCCGGGACAGATCAACAGTTCTTC. It yields the protein CASSPNPGTDQQFF.

The table lists this clone with a count of one. The V and J genes are TRBV7-8 and TRBJ2-3; TRBD1 matches 7 bases. Germline trimming cut 3 bases from V and 6 bases from J; bases unmatched to any gene: 6. This CDR3 region has 14 residues. The V gene's germline CDR1 is SGHVS and CDR2 FQNEAQ. CDR3 sequence: CASSLTTGADTQYF. CDR3 in DNA: TGTGCCAGCAGCTTGACAACAGGGGCGGATACGCAGTATTTT.

The rearrangement links TRBV5-8 to TRBJ2-5; the D gene is possibly TRBD1 (5 bases). Germline V lookup: CDR1 SGHTS, CDR2 YDEGEE. This CDR3 contains 12 residues. Trimming stripped 1 base from V and 14 bases from J, with 15 bases between. The CDR3 region has the DNA TGTGCCAGCAGCTTGCCCCGTGCCGGACAATACTTC. Protein: CASSLPRAGQYF.

The DNA of the CDR3 is TGTGCCAGCAGTTCGAGACAGGGGGCGGTGGAGCTGTTTTTT. Its translation is CASSSRQGAVELFF. This chain links TRBV28 with TRBJ2-2; 10 nucleotides agree with TRBD1. Germline V gene lookup returns CDR1 MDHEN and CDR2 SYDVKM. The CDR3 covers 14 residues. Trimming took 4 bases from V and 10 from J; bases not matched to a gene: 6.

The CDR3 DNA sequence: TGCGCCAGCAGCTCCGGGACAGGGAGGGGAAACACCATATATTTT. This sequence encodes CASSSGTGRGNTIYF. The rearrangement uses TRBV5-1 and TRBJ1-3; the match to TRBD1 covers 9 bases. Trimming cost V 3 bases and J 4 bases; bases outside gene matches: 5. Per germline, CDR1 SGHRS and CDR2 YFSETQ. The CDR3 is 15 residues long.

The V call is TRBV28, the J call TRBJ1-1; D remains unclear. The CDR3 covers 14 residues. Per the germline V gene, CDR1 is MDHEN and CDR2 is SYDVKM. Trimming took off 7 bases at V and 7 bases at J, with 19 bases between the two ends. The CDR3 bases are TGTGCCAGCACCGTGGGAAACCCGGGATTTGAAGCTTTCTTT. It codes for CASTVGNPGFEAFF.

V gene TRBV6-2 or TRBV6-3 combines with J gene TRBJ1-2; D uncertain. Per the germline V gene, CDR1 is MNHEY and CDR2 is SVGEGT. This CDR3 region has 13 residues. V was shortened by 2 bases and J by 2 bases, with 6 bases between the two germline ends. The CDR3 nucleotides are TGTGCCAGCAGTTACGGGCAGAACTATGGCTACACCTTC. Its protein product is CASSYGQNYGYTF.

V usage is TRBV27 and J usage is TRBJ2-1; 13 bases align to TRBD2. The V gene's germline CDR1 is MNHEY and CDR2 SMNVEV (reference sequence). After removal of 1 base from V and 3 bases from J, the junction contained 6 bases not matched to a gene. The CDR3 totals 18 residues. CDR3 DNA sequence: TGTGCCAGCAGTTTATACCTGGGACTAGCGGGGAACTACAATGAGCAGTTCTTC. Protein product: CASSLYLGLAGNYNEQFF.

This chain uses TRBV7-9 with TRBJ2-5; 10 bases align to TRBD1. Per the germline V gene, CDR1 is SEHNR and CDR2 is FQNEAQ (reference sequence). The CDR3 covers 16 residues. J gave up 5 bases and V 3 bases, and 9 bases lay outside the gene matches. The CDR3 DNA reads as TGTGCCAGCAGCTTGCGAGGACAGGGGGGTAGGGAGACCCAGTACTTC. Translated: CASSLRGQGGRETQYF. Full variable domain (rest looked up from reference TRBV7-9 and TRBJ2-5): DTGVSQNPRHKITKRGQNVTFRCDPISEHNRLYWYRQTLGQGPEFLTYFQNEAQLEKSRLLSDRFSAERPKGSFSTLEIQRTEQGDSAMYLCASSLRGQGGRETQYFGPGTRLLVL.

The chain links TRBV3-1 (or the pseudogene TRBV3-2) to TRBJ2-2; D gene unclear. There are 13 residues in the CDR3. The V gene's germline CDR1 is LGHDT and CDR2 YNNKEL (reference sequence). With 2 bases removed from V and 3 bases from J, the gap between germline ends came to 4 bases. The CDR3 DNA reads as TGTGCCAGCAGCCAACGAGACACCGGGGAGCTGTTTTTT. It codes for CASSQRDTGELFF.

This CDR3 is CASRTFGGNQPQHF. CDR3 nucleotides: TGTGCCAGCAGAACCTTCGGGGGGAATCAGCCCCAGCATTTT. This rearrangement joins TRBV5-8 to TRBJ1-5; tentative D call: TRBD1 (5 bases). Trimming removed 5 bases from V and 4 bases from J, with 13 bases in between. Looked up from germline, CDR1 is SGHTS and CDR2 is YDEGEE. This CDR3 spans 14 amino acids.

The chain combines TRBV5-1 with TRBJ1-2; possibly TRBD1 for D (6 bases). The germline V gene encodes CDR1 SGHRS and CDR2 YFSETQ. The CDR3 is 13 residues long. The V end lost 5 bases, the J end lost 5 bases, and 13 bases lay between the germline ends. The CDR3 DNA is TGCGCCAGCAGTGGGTACAGGGAGTATGGCTACACCTTC. Translating gives CASSGYREYGYTF.

This chain joins TRBV6-5 and TRBJ1-4, with 8 bases identical to TRBD1. Trimming cost V 5 bases and J 7 bases; bases outside gene matches: 6. This CDR3 is 14 amino acids long. Looked up from germline, CDR1 is MNHEY and CDR2 is SVGAGI. CDR3 loop: CASSQNTGGEKLFF. The CDR3 DNA reads as TGTGCCAGCAGTCAAAACACAGGGGGTGAAAAACTGTTTTTT.

CDR3 coding DNA: TGCGCCAGCAGCTTGGATAGGGGAAAGTCCTATAATTCACCCCTCCACTTT. Encoded protein: CASSLDRGKSYNSPLHF. V and J are TRBV5-1 and TRBJ1-6; D might be TRBD1 (5 bases). V lost 0 bases and J 1 base, leaving 11 bases between the germline ends. Germline V gene sequence: CDR1 SGHRS, CDR2 YFSETQ. CDR3 length equals 17 residues.

The chain links TRBV19 to TRBJ1-5; D not resolved. Germline V gives CDR1 LNHDA, CDR2 SQIVND (reference sequence). V lost 1 base to trimming and J lost 1 base, with 11 bases between them. This CDR3 spans 16 amino acids. The chain's CDR3 is CASSIGGGRSNQPQHF. CDR3 nucleotides: TGTGCCAGTAGTATAGGAGGAGGCCGGAGCAATCAGCCCCAGCATTTT.

This clone was seen once. This chain connects TRBV5-1 to TRBJ1-1, with D possibly matching TRBD1 (6 bases). V gave up 7 bases and J gave up 0 bases, with 10 bases separating them. CDR3 length: 13 residues. Germline V gene sequence: CDR1 SGHRS, CDR2 YFSETQ. DNA of the CDR3: TGCGCCAGCGCACAGGGCCTGAACACTGAAGCTTTCTTT. This sequence encodes CASAQGLNTEAFF.

V and J are TRBV30 and TRBJ1-4; 9 bases map to TRBD1. Losses at the gene ends were 1 base for V and 5 bases for J; bases not matched to a gene: 8. This CDR3 is 16 amino acids long. Germline values: CDR1 GTSNPN, CDR2 SVGIG (reference sequence). The CDR3 reads CAWSAGQGGGNEKLFF. DNA for the CDR3: TGTGCCTGGAGTGCGGGACAGGGCGGAGGAAATGAAAAACTGTTTTTT.

This chain connects TRBV5-1 to TRBJ1-4; possible D gene TRBD1, 5 bases. The V end lost 1 base, the J end lost 7 bases, and 8 bases lay between the germline ends. Germline values: CDR1 SGHRS, CDR2 YFSETQ. This CDR3 is built from 13 residues. CDR3: CASSLPGSEKLFF. Written as DNA, the CDR3 is TGCGCCAGCAGCTTGCCAGGGTCTGAAAAACTGTTTTTT.

The CDR3 spells CASSLRDSYEQYF. CDR3 coding DNA: TGCGCCAGCAGCCTCAGGGATTCCTACGAGCAGTACTTC. J is TRBJ2-7 and V is TRBV5-1, with D possibly TRBD1 on 5 matching bases. This CDR3 region has 13 residues. V was trimmed by 4 bases and J by 1 base, leaving 9 bases between them. The V gene's germline CDR1 is SGHRS and CDR2 YFSETQ. Looking up the rest from reference TRBV5-1 and TRBJ2-7 gives the full variable domain: KAGVTQTPRYLIKTRGQQVTLSCSPISGHRSVSWYQQTPGQGLQFLFEYFSETQRNKGNFPGRFSGRQFSNSRSEMNVSTLELGDSALYLCASSLRDSYEQYFGPGTRLTVT.

The J gene is TRBJ2-3, the V gene TRBV19; no clear D gene. V was shortened by 6 bases and J by 2 bases, with 9 bases between the two germline ends. CDR3 size: 13 residues. The V gene's germline CDR1 is LNHDA and CDR2 SQIVND (reference sequence). CDR3: CASSGENTDTQYF. The DNA of the CDR3 is TGTGCCAGTAGCGGAGAAAACACAGATACGCAGTATTTT.

V is TRBV5-4 and J is TRBJ1-2, with D hard to call. Trimming took 4 bases from V and 7 from J, leaving 17 bases between them. The CDR3 is made up of 14 amino acids. In germline, CDR1 is SGHNT, CDR2 YYREEE (reference sequence). CDR3 region: CASSDRNSVIGYTF. CDR3 bases: TGTGCCAGCAGCGACCGGAACAGTGTAATTGGCTACACCTTC.

The chain uses TRBV6-1 and TRBJ2-7, with TRBD1 matching 9 bases. Germline CDR1 reads MNHNS; CDR2 reads SASEGT. The CDR3 totals 17 residues. V trimming: 4 bases; J trimming: 0 bases; junction bases outside the gene matches: 10. The CDR3 reads CASSAPRGTGSSYEQYF. CDR3 sequence (DNA): TGTGCCAGCAGTGCCCCCCGCGGGACAGGGAGCTCCTACGAGCAGTACTTC.

This clone was detected a few times. V is TRBV6-1 and J is TRBJ1-6, with TRBD1 matching 9 bases. Germline loops: CDR1 MNHNS, CDR2 SASEGT. This CDR3 spans 15 amino acids. The V segment lost 0 bases and the J segment 10 bases; nucleotides outside the gene matches: 4. The CDR3 region has the DNA TGTGCCAGCAGTGAAGCACAGGGGGCGAGCTCACCCCTCCACTTT. It is translated as CASSEAQGASSPLHF.

In its sample, this clone was seen a few times. The J gene is TRBJ1-2, the V gene TRBV25-1, with D hard to call. Per the germline V gene, CDR1 is MGHDK and CDR2 is SYGVNS. The CDR3 is 13 amino acids. Trimming pared 5 bases from V and 4 bases from J, leaving 11 bases between. The CDR3 DNA sequence: TGTGCCAGCAGTCCAGGCCAGGTCTATGGCTACACCTTC. Its protein product is CASSPGQVYGYTF.

This chain joins TRBV2 and TRBJ1-1; TRBD1 might be the D (6 bases). In germline, CDR1 is SNHLY, CDR2 FYNNEI. This CDR3 contains 15 residues. The ends were cut back, 4 bases at V and 5 bases at J, with 17 bases in the middle. CDR3 bases: TGTGCCAGCAGTGCCCAAGGGGGGGGGCTTACTGAAGCTTTCTTT. Its translation: CASSAQGGGLTEAFF.

V gene TRBV28 combines with J gene TRBJ1-2; unclear D gene. CDR1 and CDR2 (germline): MDHEN, SYDVKM. CDR3 length: 15 amino acids. V was shortened by 2 bases and J by 7 bases, with 17 bases between the two germline ends. In nucleotides, the CDR3 is TGTGCCAGCAGTTTAAGGAGGGTTGGCTTGGGTGGCTACACCTTC. Its translation: CASSLRRVGLGGYTF.

This chain connects TRBV7-2 to TRBJ2-1; 9 bases line up with TRBD1. The germline V gene encodes CDR1 SGHTA and CDR2 FQGNSA. The V segment lost 5 bases and the J segment 5 bases; nucleotides outside the gene matches: 4. The CDR3 is 14 amino acids. CDR3 coding DNA: TGTGCCAGCAGCGGCGGGACAGGGAACAATGAGCAGTTCTTC. Translating it yields CASSGGTGNNEQFF.

The chain couples TRBV29-1 to TRBJ2-5, with 10 bases fitting TRBD1. The CDR3 totals 13 residues. Trimming removed 4 bases from V and 5 bases from J; junction bases left unmatched: 4. Per the germline V gene, CDR1 is SQVTM and CDR2 is ANQGSEA. Written as DNA, the CDR3 is TGCAGCGTTGGACAGGGGGCTGTCGAGACCCAGTACTTC. The encoded protein is CSVGQGAVETQYF.

The chain combines TRBV7-9 with TRBJ1-1; 9 bases align to TRBD1. The trim removed 3 bases at V and 4 bases at J, leaving 3 bases unmatched. The CDR3 extends over 14 amino acids. Germline assignment: CDR1 SEHNR and CDR2 FQNEAQ (reference sequence). CDR3 loop: CASSFRDRVTEAFF. In DNA form, the CDR3 reads TGTGCCAGCAGCTTCCGGGACAGGGTCACTGAAGCTTTCTTT.